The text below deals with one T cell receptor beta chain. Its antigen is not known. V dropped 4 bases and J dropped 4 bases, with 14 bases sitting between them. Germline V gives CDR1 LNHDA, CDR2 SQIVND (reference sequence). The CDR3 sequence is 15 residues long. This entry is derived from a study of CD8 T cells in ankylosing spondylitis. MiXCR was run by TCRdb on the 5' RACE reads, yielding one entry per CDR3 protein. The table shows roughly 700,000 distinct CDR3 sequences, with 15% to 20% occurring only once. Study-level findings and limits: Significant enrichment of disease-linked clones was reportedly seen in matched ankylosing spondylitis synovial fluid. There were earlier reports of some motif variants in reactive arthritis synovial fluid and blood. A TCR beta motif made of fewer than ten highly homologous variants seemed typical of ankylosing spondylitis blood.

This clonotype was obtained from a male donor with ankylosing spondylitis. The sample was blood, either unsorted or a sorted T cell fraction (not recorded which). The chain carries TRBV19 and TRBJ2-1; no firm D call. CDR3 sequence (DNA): TGTGCCAGTAGTACTGTCAGGACGATATACAATGAGCAGTTCTTC. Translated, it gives CASSTVRTIYNEQFF.